Presented here are 2 T cell receptor beta chains from one specimen sequenced in a study of blood T cell repertoires in COVID-19 (dated by TCRdb to about 2020). Library generation was performed with the immunoSEQ multiplex PCR assay. TCRdb holds this immuneACCESS table with in-frame rearrangements only. Some clones are missing; in checked studies, unresolved V genes explain under half, and the rest has no known cause. For this sample there are just over 300,000 clones; approximately 89% appear just once. The top ten constitute 9.5% of the sample. The sequencing sample was made of PBMCs or T cells enriched from blood (not recorded which). These receptor sequences come from a woman in her thirties or forties who had recovered from COVID-19.

The chain joins TRBV5-1 to TRBJ2-2, with TRBD1 identical over 9 bases. This CDR3 spans 16 amino acids. Trimming cost V 5 bases and J 4 bases; bases outside gene matches: 9. Looked up from germline, CDR1 is SGHRS and CDR2 is YFSETQ. The CDR3 here is CASSERDRVVTGELFF. CDR3 coding DNA: TGCGCCAGCAGTGAACGGGACAGGGTGGTCACCGGGGAGCTGTTTTTT.

This chain joins TRBV24-1 and TRBJ2-1; the match to TRBD1 covers 7 bases. This CDR3 contains 15 residues. Germline CDR1 is KGHDR and CDR2 is SFDVKD. The junction had 4 bases not matched to a gene; V was cut back by 3 bases and J by 3 bases. CDR3: CATSDPGTDYNEQFF. Here the CDR3 DNA reads TGTGCCACCAGTGATCCCGGGACAGACTACAATGAGCAGTTCTTC.